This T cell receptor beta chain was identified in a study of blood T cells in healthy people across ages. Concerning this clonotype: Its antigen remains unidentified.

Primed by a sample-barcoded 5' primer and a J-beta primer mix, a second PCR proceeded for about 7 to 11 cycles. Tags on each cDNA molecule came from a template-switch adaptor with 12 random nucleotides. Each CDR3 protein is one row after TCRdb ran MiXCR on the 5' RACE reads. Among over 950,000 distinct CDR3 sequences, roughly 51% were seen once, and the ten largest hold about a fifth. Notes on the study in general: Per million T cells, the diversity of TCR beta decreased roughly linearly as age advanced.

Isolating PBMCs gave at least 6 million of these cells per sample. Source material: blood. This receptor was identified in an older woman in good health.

The CDR3 loop reads CASSSRGAYEQYF. In DNA form, the CDR3 reads TGTGCCAGCAGCTCTCGAGGGGCCTACGAGCAGTACTTC. The chain recombines TRBV7-9 with TRBJ2-7; D tentatively fits TRBD1 or TRBD2 (5 bases each). V was pared by 4 bases and J by 2 bases, with 9 bases between. Per germline, CDR1 SEHNR and CDR2 FQNEAQ (reference sequence). CDR3 length: 13 residues.